The source of this TCR beta chain is a study of shared clonotypes between healthy human individuals. Turning to the study itself: The people who gave samples were two women and a few men aged 18 to 49. Three CD4 naive, three CD4 memory, two CD8 naive and one CD8 memory plate were used per donor.

CD8 cells classed as naive were CD45RO-negative and positively selected for CCR7, excluding terminally differentiated effector memory CD45RA+ cells. Sequenced by immunoSEQ multiplex PCR; TCRdb stores in-frame clones only, minus some. This table has around 600,000 clones, 98% appearing once. Germline CDR1 is MNHEY and CDR2 is SMNVEV (reference sequence). Trimming cost V 2 bases and J 5 bases, with 16 bases left between them. The CDR3 runs 15 residues. The chain uses TRBV27 and TRBJ2-7, with a tentative D call TRBD2 (5 bases). This clonotype was sampled from a man aged 30 to 45 in good health. Material for sequencing was naive CD8+ T cells sorted from blood. The DNA for the CDR3 is TGTGCCAGCAGTTTAAGGTTGTTTGGCGGGCACGAGCAGTACTTC. It is translated as CASSLRLFGGHEQYF.